This TCR beta chain was sequenced in a study of blood T cell repertoires in COVID-19. Turning to the study itself: From T cells, B-cell-depleted T cells, or PBMCs came the material, which was cDNA or gDNA.

Followed longitudinally, the Seattle patients had been enrolled during active infection. Source study methods: Estimated nucleated cell counts came from reference gene primer amplification. Clones were read by immunoSEQ multiplex PCR, and TCRdb kept only the in-frame ones, dropping some. V and J calls and clone size are as listed in that table; D and trimming were resolved from the DNA. The table shows 200,000 to 300,000 clones, with around 86% occurring only once. The J segment lost 1 base and the V segment lost 2 bases, leaving 10 bases of the junction unmatched. The CDR3 is 18 residues long. Germline loops: CDR1 MNHEY, CDR2 SVGEGT.

The sequence came from a woman in her fifties or sixties with COVID-19, enrolled during active disease. Sequencing input: peripheral blood. V gene TRBV6-2 or TRBV6-3 combines with J gene TRBJ2-1, with TRBD2 identical over 8 bases. The CDR3 is CASSYRPSGRFSYNEQFF. CDR3 DNA sequence: TGTGCCAGCAGTTACCGCCCTAGCGGGCGCTTTTCCTACAATGAGCAGTTCTTC.